These T cell receptor beta chains were read from a single sample in a study of regulatory T cells in long-lasting Graves disease. TCRdb reprocessed the multiplex PCR reads via MiXCR and lists one record per CDR3 protein. The sample shows 400,000 or so distinct CDR3 sequences, about 20% of them seen only once. Sequenced material: peripheral blood mononuclear cells (PBMCs), taken when the disease was refractory, from a patient treated with antithyroid drugs. Every receptor here comes from a female donor with Graves disease. CDR3s include the opening cysteine and the closing phenylalanine or tryptophan. The D gene is left open where the match is weak. Clone size, where shown, is once, few, many, or a class for clones that have expanded.

CDR3 protein: CSALGLTNSLAKNIQYF
CDR3 DNA: TGCAGTGCTCTGGGACTTACGAACTCGCTAGCCAAAAACATTCAGTACTTC
D gene: NA
clone size: many
V gene: TRBV20-1
J gene: TRBJ2-4

CDR3 protein: CASSRSGRITEAFF
CDR3 DNA: TGTGCCAGCAGCCGGTCGGGGAGGATCACTGAAGCTTTCTTT
D gene: NA
clone size: NA
V gene: TRBV6-2/TRBV6-3
J gene: TRBJ1-1

CDR3 protein: CASSPLVSSYNEQFF
CDR3 DNA: TGTGCCAGCAGCCCCCTGGTGAGCTCCTACAATGAGCAGTTCTTC
D gene: NA
clone size: once
V gene: TRBV7-2
J gene: TRBJ2-1

CDR3 protein: CASSPLVLAGGNEQYF
CDR3 DNA: TGTGCCAGCAGCCCACTCGTACTAGCGGGAGGGAACGAGCAGTACTTC
D gene: TRBD2
clone size: many
V gene: TRBV11-2
J gene: TRBJ2-7

CDR3 protein: CATSGPGLAGASGTGELFF
CDR3 DNA: TGTGCCACCAGTGGCCCGGGACTAGCGGGAGCCTCGGGAACCGGGGAGCTGTTTTTT
D gene: TRBD2
clone size: few
V gene: TRBV24-1
J gene: TRBJ2-2

CDR3 protein: CASSPALHSYEQYF
CDR3 DNA: TGTGCCAGCTCACCGGCGTTACACTCCTACGAGCAGTACTTC
D gene: NA
clone size: many
V gene: TRBV18
J gene: TRBJ2-7

CDR3 protein: CASSPGSGVNTGELFF
CDR3 DNA: TGTGCCAGCAGCCCAGGCAGCGGTGTGAACACCGGGGAGCTGTTTTTT
D gene: NA
clone size: NA
V gene: TRBV7-9
J gene: TRBJ2-2

CDR3 protein: CASSFESQPQHF
CDR3 DNA: TGTGCCAGCAGTTTCGAAAGTCAGCCCCAGCATTTT
D gene: NA
clone size: many
V gene: TRBV28
J gene: TRBJ1-5

CDR3 protein: CASSSSTQGYTF
CDR3 DNA: TGTGCCAGCAGTTCATCCACCCAAGGCTACACCTTC
D gene: NA
clone size: many
V gene: TRBV28
J gene: TRBJ1-2

CDR3 protein: CASSLAGRQYGYTF
CDR3 DNA: TGTGCCAGCAGCTTAGCAGGGAGACAGTACGGCTACACCTTC
D gene: NA
clone size: many
V gene: TRBV7-9
J gene: TRBJ1-2

CDR3 protein: CASRPPGAGELFF
CDR3 DNA: TGTGCCAGCAGACCCCCGGGCGCCGGGGAGCTGTTTTTT
D gene: NA
clone size: few
V gene: TRBV6-1
J gene: TRBJ2-2

CDR3 protein: CASSERGQISHGYTF
CDR3 DNA: TGTGCCAGCAGTGAAAGGGGACAGATAAGCCATGGCTACACCTTC
D gene: TRBD1
clone size: many
V gene: TRBV2
J gene: TRBJ1-2

CDR3 protein: CASRPGLGRVDYGYTF
CDR3 DNA: TGTGCCAGCAGACCCGGTTTGGGGAGGGTAGACTATGGCTACACCTTC
D gene: NA
clone size: many
V gene: TRBV12-3/TRBV12-4
J gene: TRBJ1-2

CDR3 protein: CASSDQTGGDEKLFF
CDR3 DNA: TGTGCCAGCAGCGACCAGACAGGGGGCGATGAAAAACTGTTTTTT
D gene: TRBD1
clone size: NA
V gene: TRBV6-2/TRBV6-3
J gene: TRBJ1-4

CDR3 protein: CASTLLGQGAKGGYGYTF
CDR3 DNA: TGTGCCAGCACCCTCCTAGGGCAGGGGGCGAAAGGGGGCTATGGCTACACCTTC
D gene: TRBD1
clone size: many
V gene: TRBV28
J gene: TRBJ1-2

CDR3 protein: CASSPGTGIGGYTF
CDR3 DNA: TGTGCCAGCAGTCCCGGGACAGGGATAGGTGGCTACACCTTC
D gene: TRBD1
clone size: few
V gene: TRBV6-2/TRBV6-3
J gene: TRBJ1-2

CDR3 protein: CASSGGRGLWDRDGYTF
CDR3 DNA: TGTGCCAGCAGTGGGGGCAGGGGGCTTTGGGATCGCGATGGCTACACCTTC
D gene: TRBD1
clone size: many
V gene: TRBV28
J gene: TRBJ1-2

CDR3 protein: CAISTTESAYEQYF
CDR3 DNA: TGTGCCATCAGTACCACAGAAAGTGCCTACGAGCAGTACTTC
D gene: NA
clone size: many
V gene: TRBV10-3
J gene: TRBJ2-7